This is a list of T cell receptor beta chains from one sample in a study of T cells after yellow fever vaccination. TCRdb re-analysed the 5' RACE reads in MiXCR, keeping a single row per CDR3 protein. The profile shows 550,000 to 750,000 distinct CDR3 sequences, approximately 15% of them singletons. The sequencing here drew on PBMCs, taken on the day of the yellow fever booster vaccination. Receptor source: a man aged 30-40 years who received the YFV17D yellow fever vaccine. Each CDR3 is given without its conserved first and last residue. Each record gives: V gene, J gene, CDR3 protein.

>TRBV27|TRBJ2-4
ASSLFALAGKAKNIQY
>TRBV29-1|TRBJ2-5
SGRQKETQY
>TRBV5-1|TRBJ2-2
ASSAGRGYTGELF
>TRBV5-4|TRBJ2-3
ASRMKGASTDTQY
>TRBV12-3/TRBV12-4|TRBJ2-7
ASSSEYYEQY
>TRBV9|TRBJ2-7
ASSVGAATDEQY
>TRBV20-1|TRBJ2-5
SAYTGGKETQY
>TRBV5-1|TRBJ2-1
ASSFLAGGGNLVNEQF
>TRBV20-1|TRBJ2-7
SAIRSRAAYEQY
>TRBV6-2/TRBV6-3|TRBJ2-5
ASSYPEKTQY
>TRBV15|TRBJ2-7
ATSRDRESYEQY
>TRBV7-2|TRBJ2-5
ASSLAKLVSQETQY
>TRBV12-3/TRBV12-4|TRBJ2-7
ASSPTRLAGEQY
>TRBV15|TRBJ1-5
ATSVRTAGGNQPQH
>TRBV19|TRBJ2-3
ASSIARLAAYTDTQY
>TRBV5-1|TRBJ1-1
ASSAGHAEAF
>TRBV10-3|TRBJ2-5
AISESRARNKGETQY
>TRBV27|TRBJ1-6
ASSFGNSPLH
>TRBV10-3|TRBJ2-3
AIRPYGGSLDTQY
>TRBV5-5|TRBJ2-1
ASSLTAGGSYNEQF
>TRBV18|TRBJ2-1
ASSPLAGPGDGEQF
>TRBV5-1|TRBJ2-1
ASGTASGNEQF
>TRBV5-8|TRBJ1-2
ASSGTYGYT
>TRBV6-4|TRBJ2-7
ASSDSRVGGLGDLHEQY
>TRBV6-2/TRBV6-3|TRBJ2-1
ASSYSVLAGGPHLYNEQF
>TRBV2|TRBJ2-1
ASNPTGFNEQF
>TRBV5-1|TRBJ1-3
ASSLGWTGVAAGNTIY
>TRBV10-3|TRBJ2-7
AISHSREQY
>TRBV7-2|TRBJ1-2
ASSSRDRASYGYT
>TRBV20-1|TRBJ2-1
SARDLRDRSGNYNEQF
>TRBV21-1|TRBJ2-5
ASSNKQQETQY
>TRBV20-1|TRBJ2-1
SADPVGGRVKNEQF
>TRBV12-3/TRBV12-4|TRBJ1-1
ASSDGLPGTEAF
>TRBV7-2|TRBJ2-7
ASSLGPSGVYEQY
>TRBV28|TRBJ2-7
ASSTRGHEQY
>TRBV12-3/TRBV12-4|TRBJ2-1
ASSFEVGRGYNEQF
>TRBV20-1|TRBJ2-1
SARELGAESNEQF
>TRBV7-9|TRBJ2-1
ASSLSPGQGPHEQF
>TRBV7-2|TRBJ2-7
ASSLGLGLGFEQY